This T cell receptor (beta chain) is drawn from a study of regulatory T cells in long-lasting Graves disease. Whole-study results and caveats: Comparison showed that persistent patients shared more public clonotypes (about 3,000) than new patients (966).

V was shortened by 4 bases and J by 7 bases, with 14 bases between the two germline ends. Germline values: CDR1 SNHLY, CDR2 FYNNEI. CDR3 size: 15 residues. As for this clonotype: Its antigen is not identified. A read error may be the cause here, since a much bigger clone is one base away.

Specified time point: newly diagnosed GD, antithyroid drugs for less than 3 months. The TCR library was made from RNA extracted from PBMCs. One endocrinology department in Xi'an, China, was where patients came from. For TCR beta, libraries came from iRepertoire HTBI primers and Arm-PCR of CDR3 regions. TCRdb independently ran MiXCR on the multiplex PCR reads; one entry per CDR3 protein. The table lists fewer than 650,000 distinct CDR3 sequences, about 16% of them singletons. The sample also formed part of further work on T cells in Graves' hyperthyroidism and ophthalmopathy. That source reports: Most expanded thyroid clonotypes above 0.001 also appeared in blood.

The specimen was peripheral blood mononuclear cells (PBMCs), collected at new diagnosis, from a patient treated with antithyroid drugs. The genes are TRBV2 and TRBJ1-6; D is unclear. This sequence was found in a man younger than 35 with Graves disease. CDR3 residues: CASSGLLVGNSPLHF. Written as DNA, the CDR3 is TGTGCCAGCAGTGGACTGCTGGTCGGCAATTCACCCCTCCACTTT.